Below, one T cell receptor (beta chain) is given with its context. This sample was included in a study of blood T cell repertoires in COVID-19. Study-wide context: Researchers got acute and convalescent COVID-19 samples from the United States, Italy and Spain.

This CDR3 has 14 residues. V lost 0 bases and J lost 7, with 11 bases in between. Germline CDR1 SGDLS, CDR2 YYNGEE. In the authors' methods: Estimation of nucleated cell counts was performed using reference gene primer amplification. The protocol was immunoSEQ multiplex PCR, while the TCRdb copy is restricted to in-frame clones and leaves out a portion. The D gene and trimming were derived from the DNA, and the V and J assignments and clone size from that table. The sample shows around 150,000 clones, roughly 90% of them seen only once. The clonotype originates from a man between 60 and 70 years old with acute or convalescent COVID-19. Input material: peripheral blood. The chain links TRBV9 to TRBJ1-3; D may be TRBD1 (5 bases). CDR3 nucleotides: TGTGCCAGCAGCGTAGAGGAGGGGAGTAACACCATATATTTT. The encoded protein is CASSVEEGSNTIYF.